The 16 T cell receptor beta chains in this list originate from one sample, sequenced in a study of beta chain features in type 1 diabetes. Study-wide points: Moderately but significantly shorter TCRB CDR3s were found in Type 1 diabetes patients in all four CD4+ subsets.

Their antigens are not known. All of the isolated RNA was reverse transcribed, so expressed TCRB transcripts were sequenced. Some clones are missing from TCRdb's copy, which holds only in-frame ones; the method was immunoSEQ multiplex PCR. The table includes some 190,000 clones, approximately 7.9% detected once. The sequencing input was central memory CD4+ T cells from blood. The receptor source for this set is a man aged 18 to 29 with type 1 diabetes.

On this clone itself: Other DNA variants within this sample encode the same CDR3. V gene TRBV5-6 combines with J gene TRBJ2-7, with D possibly TRBD2 on 6 matching bases. This CDR3 has 15 amino acids. Trimming left V 0 bases short and J 1 base short, with 11 bases between. The germline CDR1 and CDR2 sequences are SGHDT and YYEEEE. This chain's CDR3 is CASSLGGASSYEQYF. DNA of the CDR3: TGTGCCAGCAGCTTGGGCGGGGCGTCATCCTACGAGCAGTACTTC.

This clone has just a few counts. This rearrangement joins TRBV2 to TRBJ2-6; 7 bases align to TRBD1. Germline V lookup: CDR1 SNHLY, CDR2 FYNNEI. V trimming: 4 bases; J trimming: 4 bases; junction bases outside the gene matches: 1. CDR3 size: 14 residues. CDR3 protein: CASSARGGANVLTF. Written as DNA, the CDR3 is TGTGCCAGCAGTGCCAGGGGGGGGGCCAACGTCCTGACTTTC.

Ten or more counts support this clone. The gene calls are TRBV30 and TRBJ2-6; D is unclear. V shed 5 bases and J shed 0 bases, with 8 bases lying between them. Germline lookup yields CDR1 GTSNPN and CDR2 SVGIG (reference sequence). CDR3 length: 14 residues. In DNA form, the CDR3 reads TGTGCCTGGGCGTCAAGCTCTGGGGCCAACGTCCTGACTTTC. It codes for CAWASSSGANVLTF.

This clone was detected only a few times. The chain links TRBV7-8 to TRBJ2-5; TRBD1 agrees at 10 bases. The CDR3 extends over 16 amino acids. The germline CDR1 and CDR2 sequences are SGHVS and FQNEAQ. The trim removed 5 bases at V and 5 bases at J, leaving 11 bases unmatched. The CDR3 sequence: CASSPPPGQGVETQYF. Written as DNA, the CDR3 is TGTGCCAGCAGCCCACCGCCAGGACAGGGGGTCGAGACCCAGTACTTC.

The V call is TRBV15, the J call TRBJ2-5; D remains unclear. The CDR3 sequence is 13 residues long. Between the trimmed V and J ends, which lost 4 bases and 5 bases, there was a span of 11 bases. CDR1 and CDR2 from the germline V gene are LNHNV and YYDKDF (reference sequence). The CDR3 reads CATSNPSRETQYF. For the CDR3, the DNA is TGTGCCACCAGCAACCCCTCCAGGGAGACCCAGTACTTC.

This chain joins TRBV28 and TRBJ2-1; a weak D match, TRBD2 (7 bases). V lost 6 bases and J 2 bases, leaving 17 bases between the germline ends. This CDR3 comprises 16 residues. Per germline, CDR1 MDHEN and CDR2 SYDVKM. CDR3 residues: CASSRMGAGAYNEQFF. The CDR3 nucleotides read TGTGCCAGCAGCCGCATGGGGGCGGGGGCCTACAATGAGCAGTTCTTC.

This clone showed up just a few times. The rearrangement joins TRBV30 to TRBJ2-1; D is perhaps TRBD2 (5 bases). The V end lost 6 bases, the J end lost 4 bases, and 16 bases lay between the germline ends. This CDR3 contains 14 residues. Germline V CDR1 and CDR2: GTSNPN, SVGIG (reference sequence). The CDR3 region is CACSDRGFYNEQFF. The CDR3 nucleotides are TGTGCCTGCTCGGATCGGGGATTTTACAATGAGCAGTTCTTC. Variable domain in full (rest from reference TRBV30 and TRBJ2-1): SQTIHQWPATLVQPVGSPLSLECTVEGTSNPNLYWYRQAAGRGLQLLFYSVGIGQISSEVPQNLSASRPQDRQFILSSKKLLLSDSGFYLCACSDRGFYNEQFFGPGTRLTVL.

The V call is TRBV30, the J call TRBJ2-1, with D perhaps TRBD2 (6 bases). V lost 4 bases and J lost 0, with 10 bases in between. Germline V gene lookup returns CDR1 GTSNPN and CDR2 SVGIG (reference sequence). This CDR3 has 14 amino acids. CDR3 amino acids: CAWMYGGSYNEQFF. Written as DNA, the CDR3 is TGTGCCTGGATGTACGGGGGCTCCTACAATGAGCAGTTCTTC.

The chain carries TRBV28 and TRBJ1-1; D is unresolved. In germline, CDR1 is MDHEN, CDR2 SYDVKM. V was cut by 5 bases and J by 3 bases, with 10 bases left in between. The CDR3 covers 13 residues. The CDR3 loop is CASSPPGYTEAFF. DNA for the CDR3: TGTGCCAGCAGTCCTCCGGGGTACACTGAAGCTTTCTTT.

The rearrangement links TRBV30 to TRBJ2-1; D is unresolved. The ends were cut back, 2 bases at V and 4 bases at J, with 12 bases in the middle. CDR3 size: 14 residues. CDR1 GTSNPN and CDR2 SVGIG come from the germline V gene (reference sequence). This CDR3 is CAWSLLGSYNEQFF. CDR3 in DNA: TGTGCCTGGAGTCTTTTGGGCTCTTACAATGAGCAGTTCTTC.

This clone was observed a handful of times. The V and J genes are TRBV15 and TRBJ1-5; no clear D gene. Germline lookup yields CDR1 LNHNV and CDR2 YYDKDF (reference sequence). Trimming stripped 0 bases from V and 4 bases from J, with 16 bases between. The CDR3 extends over 17 amino acids. The CDR3: CATSRDRAGLLNQPQHF. CDR3 DNA sequence: TGTGCCACCAGCAGAGATCGCGCAGGTTTGTTGAATCAGCCCCAGCATTTT.

The rearrangement joins TRBV6-6 to TRBJ2-7; maybe TRBD1 (6 bases). There are 14 residues in the CDR3. Deletions cut 5 bases from V and 3 bases from J, with 14 bases between. From germline, CDR1 is MNHNY and CDR2 SVGAGI (reference sequence). CDR3 loop: CASSTTKQGYEQYF. The CDR3 DNA reads TGTGCCAGCAGTACGACGAAACAGGGCTACGAGCAGTACTTC.

This clone was picked up a small number of times. The rearrangement uses TRBV19 and TRBJ2-3; the match to TRBD1 covers 8 bases. The CDR3 has 15 amino acids. The V gene end was trimmed by 7 bases and the J gene end by 0 bases; junction bases not matched to a gene: 6. Germline values: CDR1 LNHDA, CDR2 SQIVND (reference sequence). The CDR3 DNA sequence: TGTGCCAGTAAGGACAGGGCTACTAGCACAGATACGCAGTATTTT. Its translation: CASKDRATSTDTQYF.

The chain combines TRBV14 with TRBJ2-5; 10 nucleotides agree with TRBD1. Germline V CDR1 and CDR2: SGHDN, FVKESK. The CDR3 runs 15 residues. The V and J ends lost 4 bases and 4 bases, in that order; junction bases with no gene match: 6. The CDR3 reads CASSRDRGFVETQYF. The CDR3 coding sequence is TGTGCCAGCAGCCGGGACAGGGGATTCGTAGAGACCCAGTACTTC.

The rearrangement links TRBV2 to TRBJ1-2, with 9 bases identical to TRBD1. The CDR3 contains 14 residues. Germline V gene sequence: CDR1 SNHLY, CDR2 FYNNEI. Trimming cost V 0 bases and J 10 bases; bases outside gene matches: 6. CDR3 sequence: CASSEATGQGLYTF. CDR3 DNA sequence: TGTGCCAGCAGTGAAGCAACAGGACAGGGGCTCTACACCTTC.

The chain is built from TRBV30 and TRBJ2-7, with D perhaps TRBD2 (5 bases). This CDR3 region has 13 residues. CDR1 is GTSNPN, CDR2 SVGIG, per germline (reference sequence). V was cut by 8 bases and J by 2 bases, with 16 bases left in between. The CDR3 DNA follows: TGTGCCGGGAACCGAGCGGAGACCTACGAGCAGTACTTC. It codes for CAGNRAETYEQYF.